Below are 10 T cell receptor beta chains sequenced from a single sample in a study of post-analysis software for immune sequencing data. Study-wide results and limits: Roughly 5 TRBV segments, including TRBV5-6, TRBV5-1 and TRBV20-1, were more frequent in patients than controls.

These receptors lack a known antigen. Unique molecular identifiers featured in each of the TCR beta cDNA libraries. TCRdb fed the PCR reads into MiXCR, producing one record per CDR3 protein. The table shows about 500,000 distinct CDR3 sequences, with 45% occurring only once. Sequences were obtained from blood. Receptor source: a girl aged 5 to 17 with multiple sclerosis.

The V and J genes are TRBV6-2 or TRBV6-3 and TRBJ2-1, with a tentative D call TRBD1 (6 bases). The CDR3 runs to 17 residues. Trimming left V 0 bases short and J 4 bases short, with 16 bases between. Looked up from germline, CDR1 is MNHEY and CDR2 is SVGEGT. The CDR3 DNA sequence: TGTGCCAGCAGTTACTCGGGGGCCCCCTCCGCATACAATGAGCAGTTCTTC. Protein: CASSYSGAPSAYNEQFF.

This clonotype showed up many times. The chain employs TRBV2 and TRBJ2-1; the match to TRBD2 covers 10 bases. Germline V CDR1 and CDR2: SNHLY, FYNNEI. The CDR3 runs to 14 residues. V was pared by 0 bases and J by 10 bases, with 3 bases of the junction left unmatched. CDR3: CASSEAPTSGEQFF. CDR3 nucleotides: TGTGCCAGCAGTGAAGCACCGACTAGCGGGGAGCAGTTCTTC.

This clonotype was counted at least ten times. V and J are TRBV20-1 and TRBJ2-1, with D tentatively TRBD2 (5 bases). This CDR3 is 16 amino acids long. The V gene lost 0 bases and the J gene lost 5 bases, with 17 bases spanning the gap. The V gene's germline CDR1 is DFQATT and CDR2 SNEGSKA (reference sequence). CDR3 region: CSARDPRDSPNNEQFF. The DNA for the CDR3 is TGCAGTGCTAGAGACCCCCGGGATTCCCCCAACAATGAGCAGTTCTTC.

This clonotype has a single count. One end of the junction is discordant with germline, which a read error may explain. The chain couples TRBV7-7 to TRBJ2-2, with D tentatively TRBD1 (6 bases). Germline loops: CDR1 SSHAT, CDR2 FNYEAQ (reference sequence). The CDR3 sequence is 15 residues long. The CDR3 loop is CASSPTGPNTGELFF. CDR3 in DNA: TGTGCTAGCAGCCCGACAGGTCCAAACACCGGGGAGCTGTTTTTT.

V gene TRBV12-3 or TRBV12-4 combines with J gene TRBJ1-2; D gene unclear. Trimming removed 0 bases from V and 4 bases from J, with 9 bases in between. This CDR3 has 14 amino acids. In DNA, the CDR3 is TGTGCCAGCAGTTTAGCGGCCCAGTTCTATGGCTACACCTTC. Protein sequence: CASSLAAQFYGYTF.

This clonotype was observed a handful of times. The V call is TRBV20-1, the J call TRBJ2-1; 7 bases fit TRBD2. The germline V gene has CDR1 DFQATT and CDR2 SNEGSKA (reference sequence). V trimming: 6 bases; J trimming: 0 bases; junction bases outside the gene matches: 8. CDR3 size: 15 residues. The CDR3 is CSAPDIAGSYNEQFF. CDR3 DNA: TGCAGTGCACCCGATATAGCGGGCTCCTACAATGAGCAGTTCTTC.

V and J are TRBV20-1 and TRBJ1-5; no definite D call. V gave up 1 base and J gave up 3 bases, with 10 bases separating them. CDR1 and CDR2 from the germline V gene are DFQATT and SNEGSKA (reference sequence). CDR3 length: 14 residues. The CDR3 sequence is CSARVGQNNQPQHF. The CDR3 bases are TGCAGTGCTAGAGTCGGGCAGAACAATCAGCCCCAGCATTTT.

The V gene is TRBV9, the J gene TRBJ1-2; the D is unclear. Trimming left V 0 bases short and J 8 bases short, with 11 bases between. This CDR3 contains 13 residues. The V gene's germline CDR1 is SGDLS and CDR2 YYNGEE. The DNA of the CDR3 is TGTGCCAGCAGCGTAGTAGACAAGAGGGGCTACACCTTC. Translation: CASSVVDKRGYTF. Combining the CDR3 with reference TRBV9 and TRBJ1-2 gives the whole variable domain DSGVTQTPKHLITATGQRVTLRCSPRSGDLSVYWYQQSLDQGLQFLIQYYNGEERAKGNILERFSAQQFPDLHSELNLSSLELGDSALYFCASSVVDKRGYTFGSGTRLTVV.

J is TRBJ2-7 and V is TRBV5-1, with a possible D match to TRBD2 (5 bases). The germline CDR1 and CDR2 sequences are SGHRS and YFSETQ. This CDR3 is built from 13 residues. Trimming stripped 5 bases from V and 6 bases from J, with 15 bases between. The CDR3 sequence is CASSQDAGSEQYF. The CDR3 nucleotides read TGCGCCAGCAGTCAAGACGCGGGTTCCGAGCAGTACTTC.

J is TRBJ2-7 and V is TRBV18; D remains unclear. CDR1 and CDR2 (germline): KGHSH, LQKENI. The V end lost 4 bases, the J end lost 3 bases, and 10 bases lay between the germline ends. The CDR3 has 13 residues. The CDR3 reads CASSQSSVYEQYF. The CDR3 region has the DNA TGTGCCAGCTCACAAAGCTCTGTCTACGAGCAGTACTTC.